The rows below give T cell receptor beta chains drawn from one sample of a study of Tregs in tolerant kidney transplant recipients. Sequencing used immunoSEQ multiplex PCR; TCRdb keeps in-frame clones, though not all of them. The sample contains roughly 250,000 clones, 80% to 85% of which appear only once. The sequencing sample was made of CD4+ T cells from blood. These receptors were obtained from a human donor in good health. The CDR3 runs from the conserved cysteine through the conserved F or W.

V gene: TRBV6-6; J gene: TRBJ2-1; CDR3 protein: CASSYPSGTDNEQFF
V gene: TRBV7-2; J gene: TRBJ2-1; CDR3 protein: CASSLGTSGRANEQFF
V gene: TRBV9; J gene: TRBJ1-1; CDR3 protein: CASSVGPTVNTEAFF
V gene: TRBV5-1; J gene: TRBJ1-5; CDR3 protein: CASSPEGSNQPQHF
V gene: TRBV19; J gene: TRBJ1-4; CDR3 protein: CASSFRQGTNEKLFF
V gene: TRBV5-1; J gene: TRBJ1-1; CDR3 protein: CASSPGGGASAFF
V gene: TRBV12-5; J gene: TRBJ1-1; CDR3 protein: CASGLVQQGSEAFF
V gene: TRBV27; J gene: TRBJ2-3; CDR3 protein: CASSLSGRGGDTQYF
V gene: TRBV20-1; J gene: TRBJ1-2; CDR3 protein: CSARGAGYTF
V gene: TRBV6-5; J gene: TRBJ1-1; CDR3 protein: CASTHGTEPNTEAFF
V gene: TRBV2; J gene: TRBJ2-1; CDR3 protein: CASRPRSGAYNEQFF
V gene: TRBV5-4; J gene: TRBJ1-5; CDR3 protein: CASTGQGGYSNQPQHF
V gene: TRBV7-5; J gene: TRBJ2-5; CDR3 protein: CVRSLDRAQETQYF
V gene: TRBV7-2; J gene: TRBJ2-6; CDR3 protein: CASSFSPHPSGANVLTF
V gene: TRBV6-5; J gene: TRBJ2-1; CDR3 protein: CASRTESGGNNEQFF
V gene: TRBV5-1; J gene: TRBJ2-3; CDR3 protein: CASSLFTSGGLTDTQYF
V gene: TRBV13; J gene: TRBJ2-7; CDR3 protein: CASSFSGGYHEQYF
V gene: TRBV15; J gene: TRBJ2-1; CDR3 protein: CATSTSGRAHNEQFF
V gene: TRBV18; J gene: TRBJ2-1; CDR3 protein: CASSRESGGAYNEQFF
V gene: TRBV19; J gene: TRBJ2-6; CDR3 protein: CATRDRQSSGANVLTF
V gene: TRBV5-8; J gene: TRBJ2-5; CDR3 protein: CASRGGQAETQYF
V gene: TRBV6-1; J gene: TRBJ1-6; CDR3 protein: CASSEREAAYNSPLHF
V gene: TRBV9; J gene: TRBJ1-6; CDR3 protein: CASSVAPGSGSPLHF
V gene: TRBV6-6; J gene: TRBJ1-1; CDR3 protein: CASRSREYTEAFF
V gene: TRBV15; J gene: TRBJ1-1; CDR3 protein: CATSKGQVNTEAFF
V gene: TRBV6-6; J gene: TRBJ1-2; CDR3 protein: CASSRDLAGQGYTF
V gene: TRBV2; J gene: TRBJ2-6; CDR3 protein: CASMGQGSGANVLTF
V gene: TRBV11-2; J gene: TRBJ2-2; CDR3 protein: CASSPTTRYTGELFF
V gene: TRBV5-6; J gene: TRBJ1-2; CDR3 protein: CASSLDGLRGRVGYTF
V gene: TRBV6-5; J gene: TRBJ2-3; CDR3 protein: CASSSKTRAGRDTQYF
V gene: TRBV6-5; J gene: TRBJ2-7; CDR3 protein: CASTPDPAYEQYF
V gene: TRBV27; J gene: TRBJ1-1; CDR3 protein: CASSARSGQSLGTEAFF
V gene: TRBV13; J gene: TRBJ2-7; CDR3 protein: CASSLWGDPYEQYF
V gene: TRBV10-2; J gene: TRBJ1-1; CDR3 protein: CATKTGLNTEAFF
V gene: TRBV19; J gene: TRBJ1-1; CDR3 protein: CASSYSTLNTEAFF
V gene: TRBV7-9; J gene: TRBJ2-7; CDR3 protein: CASSQGQGVVEQYF
V gene: TRBV7-6; J gene: TRBJ1-6; CDR3 protein: CASSLEGVYNSPLHF
V gene: TRBV11-2; J gene: TRBJ2-5; CDR3 protein: CASSPHLSGGETQYF
V gene: TRBV2; J gene: TRBJ1-1; CDR3 protein: CASSDPRQFHTEAFF
V gene: TRBV18; J gene: TRBJ2-6; CDR3 protein: CASSLRGQRSGANVLTF
V gene: TRBV10-2; J gene: TRBJ2-2; CDR3 protein: CASSPGLLNTGELFF
V gene: TRBV18; J gene: TRBJ1-4; CDR3 protein: CASSPAVGHREKLFF
V gene: TRBV6-5; J gene: TRBJ1-2; CDR3 protein: CASSPTPGLHGYTF
V gene: TRBV5-1; J gene: TRBJ2-3; CDR3 protein: CASSPLAAGTDTQYF
V gene: TRBV10-3; J gene: TRBJ1-1; CDR3 protein: CAIRLRDWGTEAFF
V gene: TRBV7-8; J gene: TRBJ2-1; CDR3 protein: CASSLETGGAYEQFF
V gene: TRBV13; J gene: TRBJ2-3; CDR3 protein: CASSSLAGEGTDTQYF
V gene: TRBV5-4; J gene: TRBJ1-2; CDR3 protein: CASSATGPRNYGYTF
V gene: TRBV5-1; J gene: TRBJ1-5; CDR3 protein: CASSLDDRGLPHQPQHF
V gene: TRBV6-6; J gene: TRBJ1-5; CDR3 protein: CASSFNRGGNQPQHF
V gene: TRBV5-1; J gene: TRBJ1-1; CDR3 protein: CASSLDRGSEAFF
V gene: TRBV6-4; J gene: TRBJ1-6; CDR3 protein: CASSDGPNSPLHF
V gene: TRBV7-9; J gene: TRBJ2-7; CDR3 protein: CASRGGNSYEQYF
V gene: TRBV25-1; J gene: TRBJ1-4; CDR3 protein: CASSEPRGFEKLFF
V gene: TRBV4-2; J gene: TRBJ1-2; CDR3 protein: CASSQDSGYGYTF